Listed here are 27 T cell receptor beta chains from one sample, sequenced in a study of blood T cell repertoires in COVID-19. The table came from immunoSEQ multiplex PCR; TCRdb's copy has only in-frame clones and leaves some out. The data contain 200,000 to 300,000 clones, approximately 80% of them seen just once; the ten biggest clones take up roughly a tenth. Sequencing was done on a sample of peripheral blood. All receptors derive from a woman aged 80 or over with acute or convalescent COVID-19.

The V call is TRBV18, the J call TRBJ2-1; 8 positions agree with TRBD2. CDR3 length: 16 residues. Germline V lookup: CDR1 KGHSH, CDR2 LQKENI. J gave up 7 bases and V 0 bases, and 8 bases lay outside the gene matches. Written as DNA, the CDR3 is TGTGCCAGCTCACCACCGACCGGGGGGGCCGGGAATGAGCAGTTCTTC. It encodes CASSPPTGGAGNEQFF.

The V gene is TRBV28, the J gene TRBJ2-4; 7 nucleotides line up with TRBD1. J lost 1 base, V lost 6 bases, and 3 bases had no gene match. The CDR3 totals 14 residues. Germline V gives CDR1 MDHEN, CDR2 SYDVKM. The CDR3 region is CASSLQGAKNIQYF. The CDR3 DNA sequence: TGTGCCAGCAGCTTACAGGGGGCCAAAAACATTCAGTACTTC. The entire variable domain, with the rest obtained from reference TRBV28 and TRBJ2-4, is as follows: DVKVTQSSRYLVKRTGEKVFLECVQDMDHENMFWYRQDPGLGLRLIYFSYDVKMKEKGDIPEGYSVSREKKERFSLILESASTNQTSMYLCASSLQGAKNIQYFGAGTRLSVL.

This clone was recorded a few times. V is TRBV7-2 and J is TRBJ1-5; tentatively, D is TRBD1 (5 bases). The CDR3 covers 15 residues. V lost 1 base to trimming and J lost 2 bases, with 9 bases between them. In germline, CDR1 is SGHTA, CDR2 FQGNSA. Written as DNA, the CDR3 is TGTGCCAGCAGCTTAGAGATGACAGGCAATCAGCCCCAGCATTTT. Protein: CASSLEMTGNQPQHF.

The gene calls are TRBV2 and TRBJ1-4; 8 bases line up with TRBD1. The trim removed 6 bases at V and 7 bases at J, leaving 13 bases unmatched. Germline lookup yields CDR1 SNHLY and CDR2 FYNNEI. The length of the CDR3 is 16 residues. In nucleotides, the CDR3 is TGTGCCAGCAGCCTGAGACAGGGGAGTTCGGGTGAAAAACTGTTTTTT. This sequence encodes CASSLRQGSSGEKLFF.

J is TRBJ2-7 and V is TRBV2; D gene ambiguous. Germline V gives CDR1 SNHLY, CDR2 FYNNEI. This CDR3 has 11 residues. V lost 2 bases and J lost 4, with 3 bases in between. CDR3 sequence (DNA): TGTGCCAGCAGTGAATATTACGAGCAGTACTTC. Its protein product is CASSEYYEQYF.

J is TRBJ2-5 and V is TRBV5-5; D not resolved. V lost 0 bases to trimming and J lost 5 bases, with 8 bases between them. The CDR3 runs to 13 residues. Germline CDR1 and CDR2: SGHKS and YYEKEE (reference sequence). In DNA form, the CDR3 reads TGTGCCAGCAGCTTGGCCCCTAGGGAGACCCAGTACTTC. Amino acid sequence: CASSLAPRETQYF.

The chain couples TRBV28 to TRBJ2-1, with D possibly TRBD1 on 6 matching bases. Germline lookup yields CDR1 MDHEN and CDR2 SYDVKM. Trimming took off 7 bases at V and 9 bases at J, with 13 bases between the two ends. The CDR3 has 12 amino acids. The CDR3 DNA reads TGTGCCAGCAATGACAGGCTGGGTGAGCAGTTCTTC. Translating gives CASNDRLGEQFF.

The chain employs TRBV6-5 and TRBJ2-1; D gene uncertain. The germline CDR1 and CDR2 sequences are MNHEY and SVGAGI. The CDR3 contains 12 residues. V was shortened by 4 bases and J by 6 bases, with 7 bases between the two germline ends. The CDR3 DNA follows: TGTGCCAGCAGTTCCGGTCGCAATGAGCAGTTCTTC. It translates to CASSSGRNEQFF.

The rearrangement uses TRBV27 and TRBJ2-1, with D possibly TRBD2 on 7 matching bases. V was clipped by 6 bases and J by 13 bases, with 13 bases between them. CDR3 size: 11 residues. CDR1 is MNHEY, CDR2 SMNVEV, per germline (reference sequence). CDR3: CASRGGGLQFF. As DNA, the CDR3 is TGTGCCAGCAGAGGGGGAGGGTTACAGTTCTTC.

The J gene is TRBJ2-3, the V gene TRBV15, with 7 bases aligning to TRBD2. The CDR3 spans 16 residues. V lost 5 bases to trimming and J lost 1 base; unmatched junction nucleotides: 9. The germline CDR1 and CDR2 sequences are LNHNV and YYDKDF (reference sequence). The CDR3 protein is CATSPRGGSGTDTQYF. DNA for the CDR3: TGTGCCACCAGCCCTCGGGGAGGGTCGGGCACAGATACGCAGTATTTT. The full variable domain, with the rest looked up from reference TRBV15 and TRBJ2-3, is DAMVIQNPRYQVTQFGKPVTLSCSQTLNHNVMYWYQQKSSQAPKLLFHYYDKDFNNEADTPDNFQSRRPNTSFCFLDIRSPGLGDTAMYLCATSPRGGSGTDTQYFGPGTRLTVL.

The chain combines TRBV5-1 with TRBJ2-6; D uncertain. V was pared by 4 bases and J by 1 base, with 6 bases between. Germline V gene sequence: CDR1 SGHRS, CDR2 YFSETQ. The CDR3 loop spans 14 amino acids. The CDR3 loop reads CASSIISGANVLTF. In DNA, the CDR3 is TGCGCCAGCAGCATAATTTCTGGGGCCAACGTCCTGACTTTC.

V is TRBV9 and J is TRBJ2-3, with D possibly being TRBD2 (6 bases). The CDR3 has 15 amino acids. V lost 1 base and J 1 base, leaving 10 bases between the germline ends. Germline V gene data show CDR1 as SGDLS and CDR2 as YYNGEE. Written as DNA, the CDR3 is TGTGCCAGCAGCGTATCTAGCGTCGGCACAGATACGCAGTATTTT. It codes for CASSVSSVGTDTQYF.

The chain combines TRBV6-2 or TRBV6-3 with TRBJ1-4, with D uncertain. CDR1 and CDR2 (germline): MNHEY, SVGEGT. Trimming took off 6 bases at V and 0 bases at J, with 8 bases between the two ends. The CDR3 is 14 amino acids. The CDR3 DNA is TGTGCCAGCAGCCTGGGAGCAACTAATGAAAAACTGTTTTTT. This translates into CASSLGATNEKLFF.

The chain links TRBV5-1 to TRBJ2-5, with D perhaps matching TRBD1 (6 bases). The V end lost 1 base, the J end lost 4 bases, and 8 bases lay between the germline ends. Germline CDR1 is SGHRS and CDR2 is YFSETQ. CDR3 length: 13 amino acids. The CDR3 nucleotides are TGCGCCAGCAGCTTGCAGGGGATAGAGACCCAGTACTTC. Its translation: CASSLQGIETQYF.

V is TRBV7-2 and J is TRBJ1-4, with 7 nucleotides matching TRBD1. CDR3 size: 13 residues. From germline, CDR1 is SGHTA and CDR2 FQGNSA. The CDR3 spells CPRQGRQREKLFF. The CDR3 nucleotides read TGTCCACGACAGGGCAGACAACGGGAAAAACTGTTTTTT.

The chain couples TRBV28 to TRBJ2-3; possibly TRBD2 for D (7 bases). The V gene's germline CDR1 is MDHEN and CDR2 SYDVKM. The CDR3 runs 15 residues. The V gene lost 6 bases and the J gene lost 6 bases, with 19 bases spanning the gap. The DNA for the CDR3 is TGTGCCAGCAGCCCACCTCGGGCGGGGGCGGATACGCAGTATTTT. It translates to CASSPPRAGADTQYF.

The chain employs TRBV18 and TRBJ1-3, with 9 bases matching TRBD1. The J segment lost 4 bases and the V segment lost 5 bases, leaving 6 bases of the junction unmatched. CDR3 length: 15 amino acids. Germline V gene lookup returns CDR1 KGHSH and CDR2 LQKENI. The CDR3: CASSEQGASGNTIYF. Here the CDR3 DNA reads TGTGCCAGCTCAGAACAGGGGGCTTCCGGAAACACCATATATTTT. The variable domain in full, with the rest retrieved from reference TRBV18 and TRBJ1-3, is NAGVMQNPRHLVRRRGQEARLRCSPMKGHSHVYWYRQLPEEGLKFMVYLQKENIIDESGMPKERFSAEFPKEGPSILRIQQVVRGDSAAYFCASSEQGASGNTIYFGEGSWLTVV.

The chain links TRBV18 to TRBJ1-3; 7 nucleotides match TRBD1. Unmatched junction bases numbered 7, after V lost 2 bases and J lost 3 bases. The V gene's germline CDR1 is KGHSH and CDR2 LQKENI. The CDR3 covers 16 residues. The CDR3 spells CASSPSGGKNGNTIYF. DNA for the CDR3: TGTGCCAGCTCACCATCAGGGGGGAAAAATGGAAACACCATATATTTT. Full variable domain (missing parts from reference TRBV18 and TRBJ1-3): NAGVMQNPRHLVRRRGQEARLRCSPMKGHSHVYWYRQLPEEGLKFMVYLQKENIIDESGMPKERFSAEFPKEGPSILRIQQVVRGDSAAYFCASSPSGGKNGNTIYFGEGSWLTVV.

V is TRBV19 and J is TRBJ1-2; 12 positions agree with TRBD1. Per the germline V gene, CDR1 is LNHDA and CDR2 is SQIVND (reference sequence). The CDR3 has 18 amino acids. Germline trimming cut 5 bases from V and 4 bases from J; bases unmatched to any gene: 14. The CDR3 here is CASSAMGTGGFQPYGYTF. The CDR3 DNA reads TGTGCCAGTAGTGCCATGGGGACAGGGGGCTTCCAGCCCTATGGCTACACCTTC.

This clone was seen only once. The DNA for the CDR3 is TGTGCCAGCTCTCAGATCCCCTCTGGAAACACCATATATTTT. Protein product: CASSQIPSGNTIYF. J is TRBJ1-3 and V is TRBV18; D not certain. Germline V CDR1 and CDR2: KGHSH, LQKENI. Trimming removed 6 bases from V and 0 bases from J, with 9 bases in between. This CDR3 comprises 14 residues.

CDR3 bases: TGTGCCAGCAGCCGGACTAGCGGGGGAAGTGGATCCTACGAGCAGTACTTC. As protein: CASSRTSGGSGSYEQYF. The rearrangement joins TRBV11-3 to TRBJ2-7; TRBD2 agrees at 13 bases. This CDR3 has 17 residues. The trim removed 5 bases at V and 1 base at J, leaving 8 bases unmatched. The germline gives CDR1 SGHNT, CDR2 YENEEA.

Here the CDR3 DNA reads TGTGCCAGTAGTATTAGGGGAATTCGGCGAACTGAAGCTTTCTTT. Its protein product is CASSIRGIRRTEAFF. V and J are TRBV19 and TRBJ1-1, with D perhaps matching TRBD1 (5 bases). The germline V and J ends were trimmed by 3 bases and 5 bases, with 16 bases remaining between them. Germline V CDR1 and CDR2: LNHDA, SQIVND (reference sequence). The length of the CDR3 is 15 residues.

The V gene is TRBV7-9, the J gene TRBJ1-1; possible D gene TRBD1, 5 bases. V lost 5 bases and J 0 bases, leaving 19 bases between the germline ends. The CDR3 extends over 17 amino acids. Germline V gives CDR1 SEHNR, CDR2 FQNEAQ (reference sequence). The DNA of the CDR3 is TGTGCCAGCAGCCGATATCGGGGGGTCGTAATGAACACTGAAGCTTTCTTT. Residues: CASSRYRGVVMNTEAFF.

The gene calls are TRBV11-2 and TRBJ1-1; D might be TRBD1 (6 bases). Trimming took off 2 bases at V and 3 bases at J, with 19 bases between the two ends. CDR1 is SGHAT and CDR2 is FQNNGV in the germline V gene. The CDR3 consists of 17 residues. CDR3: CASSLFWRGQGYTEAFF. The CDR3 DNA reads TGTGCCAGCAGCTTATTTTGGCGAGGGCAGGGGTACACTGAAGCTTTCTTT.

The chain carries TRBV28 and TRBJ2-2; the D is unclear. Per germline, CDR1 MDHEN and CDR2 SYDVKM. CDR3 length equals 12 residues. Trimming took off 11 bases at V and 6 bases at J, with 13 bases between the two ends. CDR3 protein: CASSFGAGELFF. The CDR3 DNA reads TGTGCCTCCAGTTTCGGAGCCGGGGAGCTGTTTTTT.

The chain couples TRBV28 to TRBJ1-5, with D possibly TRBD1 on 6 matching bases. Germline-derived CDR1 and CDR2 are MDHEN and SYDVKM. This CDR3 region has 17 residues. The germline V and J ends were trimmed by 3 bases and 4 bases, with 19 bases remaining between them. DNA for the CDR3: TGTGCCAGCAGTTTCCGTCCCCTCGGGACAAAAAATCAGCCCCAGCATTTT. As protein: CASSFRPLGTKNQPQHF.

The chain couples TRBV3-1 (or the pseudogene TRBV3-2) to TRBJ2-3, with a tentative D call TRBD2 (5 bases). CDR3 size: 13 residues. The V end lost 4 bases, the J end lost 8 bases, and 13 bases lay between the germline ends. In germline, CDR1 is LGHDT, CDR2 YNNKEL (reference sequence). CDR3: CASSRPSKGTQYF. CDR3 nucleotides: TGTGCCAGCAGCCGGCCTAGCAAGGGTACGCAGTATTTT.